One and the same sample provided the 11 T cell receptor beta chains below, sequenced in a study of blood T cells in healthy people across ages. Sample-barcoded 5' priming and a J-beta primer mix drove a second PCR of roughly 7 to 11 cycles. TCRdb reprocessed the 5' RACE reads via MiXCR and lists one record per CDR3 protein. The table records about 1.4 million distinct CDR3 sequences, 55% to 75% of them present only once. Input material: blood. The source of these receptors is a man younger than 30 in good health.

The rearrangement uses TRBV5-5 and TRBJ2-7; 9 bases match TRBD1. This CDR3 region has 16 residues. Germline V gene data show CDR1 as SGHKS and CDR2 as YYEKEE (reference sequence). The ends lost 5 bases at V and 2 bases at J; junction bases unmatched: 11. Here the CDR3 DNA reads TGTGCCAGCAGGGAGCGGAGGACAGGGGTCCCCTACGAGCAGTACTTC. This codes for CASRERRTGVPYEQYF.

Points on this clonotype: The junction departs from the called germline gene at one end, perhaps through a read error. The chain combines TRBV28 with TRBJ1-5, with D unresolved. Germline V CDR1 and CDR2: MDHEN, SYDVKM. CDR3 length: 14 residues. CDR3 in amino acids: CASTLVGSNQPQHF. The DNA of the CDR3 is TGTGCCAGCACTTTAGTAGGTAGCAATCAGCCCCAGCATTTT.

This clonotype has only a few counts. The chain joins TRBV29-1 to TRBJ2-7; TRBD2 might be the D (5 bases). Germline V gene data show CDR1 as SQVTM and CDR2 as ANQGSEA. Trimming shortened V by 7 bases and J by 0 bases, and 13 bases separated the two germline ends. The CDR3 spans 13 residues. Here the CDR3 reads CSAEDPSSYEQYF. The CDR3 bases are TGCAGCGCGGAGGACCCTTCCTCCTACGAGCAGTACTTC.

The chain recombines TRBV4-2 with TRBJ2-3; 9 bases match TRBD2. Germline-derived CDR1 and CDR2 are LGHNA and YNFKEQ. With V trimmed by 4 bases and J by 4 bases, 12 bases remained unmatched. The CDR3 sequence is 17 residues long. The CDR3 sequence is CASSLLRSGRGSDTQYF. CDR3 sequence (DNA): TGTGCCAGCAGCCTCCTTCGTAGCGGGAGAGGTTCAGATACGCAGTATTTT.

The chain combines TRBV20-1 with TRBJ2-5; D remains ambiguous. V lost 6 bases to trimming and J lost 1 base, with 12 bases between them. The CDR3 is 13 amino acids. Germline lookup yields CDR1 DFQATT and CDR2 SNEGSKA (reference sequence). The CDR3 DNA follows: TGCAGTGCCTACTCTAGGATCCAAGAGACCCAGTACTTC. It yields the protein CSAYSRIQETQYF.

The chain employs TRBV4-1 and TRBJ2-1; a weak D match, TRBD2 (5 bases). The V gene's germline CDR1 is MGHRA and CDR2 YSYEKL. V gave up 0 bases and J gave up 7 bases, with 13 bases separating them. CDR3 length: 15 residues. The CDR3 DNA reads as TGCGCCAGCAGCCAAGATGTGGGAGTTGGGAATGAGCAGTTCTTC. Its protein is CASSQDVGVGNEQFF.

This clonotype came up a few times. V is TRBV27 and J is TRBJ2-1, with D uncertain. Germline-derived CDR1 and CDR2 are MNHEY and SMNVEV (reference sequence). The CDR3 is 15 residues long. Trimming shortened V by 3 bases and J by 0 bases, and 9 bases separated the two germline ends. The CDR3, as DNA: TGTGCCAGCAGTTTCGGCGGAGTCTCCTACAATGAGCAGTTCTTC. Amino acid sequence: CASSFGGVSYNEQFF.

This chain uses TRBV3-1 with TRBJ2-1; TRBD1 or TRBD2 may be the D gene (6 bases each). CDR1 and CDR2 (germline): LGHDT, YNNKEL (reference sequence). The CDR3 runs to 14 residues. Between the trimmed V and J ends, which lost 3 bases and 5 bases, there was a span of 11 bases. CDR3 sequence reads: CASSHPRGDNEQFF. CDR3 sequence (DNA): TGTGCCAGCAGCCACCCAAGGGGGGACAATGAGCAGTTCTTC.

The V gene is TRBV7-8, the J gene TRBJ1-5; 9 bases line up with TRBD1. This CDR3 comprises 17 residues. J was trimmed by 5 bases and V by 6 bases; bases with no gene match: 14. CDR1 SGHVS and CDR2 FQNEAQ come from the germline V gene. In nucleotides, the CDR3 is TGTGCCAGCAGTTCTTACCCGGACAGGGGAGACGATCAGCCCCAGCATTTT. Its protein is CASSSYPDRGDDQPQHF.

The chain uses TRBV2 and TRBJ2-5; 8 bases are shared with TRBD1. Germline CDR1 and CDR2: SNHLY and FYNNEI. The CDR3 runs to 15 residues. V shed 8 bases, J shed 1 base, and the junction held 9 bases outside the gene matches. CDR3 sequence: CASLLDRVFQETQYF. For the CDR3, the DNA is TGTGCCAGCCTTTTGGACAGGGTTTTCCAAGAGACCCAGTACTTC. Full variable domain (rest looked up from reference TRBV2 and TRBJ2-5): EPEVTQTPSHQVTQMGQEVILRCVPISNHLYFYWYRQILGQKVEFLVSFYNNEISEKSEIFDDQFSVERPDGSNFTLKIRSTKLEDSAMYFCASLLDRVFQETQYFGPGTRLLVL.

The CDR3: CASSLWAGKETQYF. CDR3 in DNA: TGTGCCAGCAGTTTATGGGCAGGGAAGGAGACCCAGTACTTC. The rearrangement links TRBV28 to TRBJ2-4, with D perhaps matching TRBD1 (5 bases). The J call may be wrong; the DNA end is better matched by TRBJ2-5. This CDR3 is 14 amino acids long. Germline values: CDR1 MDHEN, CDR2 SYDVKM.